The clone carrying this T cell receptor beta chain has a count of ten or more. The CDR3 loop spans 18 amino acids. With V trimmed by 7 bases and J by 0 bases, 18 bases remained unmatched. Germline-derived CDR1 and CDR2 are SGHTA and FQGTGA. Arm-PCR of CDR3 regions and iRepertoire HTBI primers were used to build TCR beta libraries. Each CDR3 protein is one row after TCRdb ran MiXCR on the multiplex PCR reads. The sample has hundreds of thousands of distinct CDR3 sequences; 15% to 20% are singletons. This sample was included in a study of regulatory T cells in long-lasting Graves disease. Noted time point: newly diagnosed GD, antithyroid drugs for less than 3 months. Researchers made the TCR library from RNA that was extracted from PBMCs. These same data were also listed under a study on T cells in Graves' hyperthyroidism and ophthalmopathy.

Here the sequenced sample was peripheral blood mononuclear cells (PBMCs), taken at new diagnosis, from a patient treated with antithyroid drugs. The TCR was taken from a woman aged 35 to 59 with Graves disease. The rearrangement links TRBV7-3 to TRBJ2-7; TRBD2 aligns across 7 bases. The CDR3 sequence: CASTLRVPTSPSSYEQYF. The CDR3 DNA is TGTGCCAGCACTTTAAGGGTCCCGACTAGCCCTAGCTCCTACGAGCAGTACTTC.